This T cell receptor beta chain was retrieved from a study of vaccination effects on CD4 cells after COVID-19. Points on this clone: What it binds is not known.

Trimming shortened V by 4 bases and J by 7 bases, and 16 bases separated the two germline ends. The CDR3 has 14 amino acids. Per germline, CDR1 LGHDT and CDR2 YNNKEL (reference sequence). The method was immunoSEQ multiplex PCR; TCRdb's version includes in-frame clones alone and lacks a portion of them. The repertoire holds fewer than 25,000 clones, approximately 79% seen once, with around 17% in the top ten. Sequencing was preceded by expansion of antigen-specific CD4+ T cells with viral peptide pools in the ViraFEST assay. Following culture for ten to eleven days, CD4+ T cells were isolated. From March to December 2020, the person had a SARS-CoV-2 infection that was confirmed by PCR. A half-medium replacement with IL-2 medium was carried out on days 3 and 7.

The rearrangement joins TRBV3-1 (or the pseudogene TRBV3-2) to TRBJ1-2; a possible D gene is TRBD1 (5 bases). Source: CD4+ T cells from PBMCs cultured with SARS-CoV-2 spike peptides, taken before COVID-19 vaccination. The TCR was taken from a human donor who had a prior SARS-CoV-2 infection. The chain's CDR3 is CASSPPSNTGGYTF. The CDR3 DNA reads as TGTGCCAGCAGCCCTCCTTCAAACACAGGTGGCTACACCTTC.